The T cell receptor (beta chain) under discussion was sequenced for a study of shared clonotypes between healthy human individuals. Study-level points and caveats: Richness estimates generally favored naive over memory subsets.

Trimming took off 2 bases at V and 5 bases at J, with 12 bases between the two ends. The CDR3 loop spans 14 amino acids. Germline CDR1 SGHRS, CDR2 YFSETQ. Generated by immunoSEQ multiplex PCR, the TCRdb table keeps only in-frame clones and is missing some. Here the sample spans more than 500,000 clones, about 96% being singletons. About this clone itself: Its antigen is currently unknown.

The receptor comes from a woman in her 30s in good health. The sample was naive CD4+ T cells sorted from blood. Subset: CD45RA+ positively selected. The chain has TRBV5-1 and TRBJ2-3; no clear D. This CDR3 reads CASSFFAAKDTQYF. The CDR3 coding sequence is TGCGCCAGCAGCTTTTTCGCGGCGAAAGATACGCAGTATTTT. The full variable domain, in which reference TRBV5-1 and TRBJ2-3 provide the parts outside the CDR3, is KAGVTQTPRYLIKTRGQQVTLSCSPISGHRSVSWYQQTPGQGLQFLFEYFSETQRNKGNFPGRFSGRQFSNSRSEMNVSTLELGDSALYLCASSFFAAKDTQYFGPGTRLTVL.